This T cell receptor (beta chain) came from a study of vaccination effects on CD4 cells after COVID-19. Study context: All participants had two doses of either the BNT162b2 or mRNA-1273 vaccine.

With respect to this clone: Its cognate antigen is unknown.

Peptide-pool stimulation followed by sequencing identified expanded antigen-specific CD4+ clonotypes in the ViraFEST assay. After more than 9 days in culture, the CD4+ T cells were isolated. PCR confirmed that the person was infected with SARS-CoV-2 between March and December 2020. Produced via immunoSEQ multiplex PCR; TCRdb's table is partial and in-frame only. The sample lists tens of thousands of clones, 77% occurring once. The germline gives CDR1 SGHNT, CDR2 YYREEE (reference sequence). The CDR3 spans 15 residues. The V and J ends lost 4 bases and 0 bases respectively, with 10 bases between them. The V gene is TRBV5-4, the J gene TRBJ1-4; no firm D call. This receptor was identified in a human donor who had a prior SARS-CoV-2 infection. The sequencing here drew on CD4+ T cells from PBMCs cultured with HCoV-NL63 spike peptides, taken before COVID-19 vaccination. The CDR3 region is CASSPDGPTNEKLFF. In nucleotides, the CDR3 is TGTGCCAGCAGCCCCGACGGTCCAACTAATGAAAAACTGTTTTTT.